Given below is one T cell receptor (beta chain) in context. Its target is unknown. The entry originates in a study of Ad26.COV2.S vaccination and SARS-CoV-2 variants. Findings and caveats of the study: Vaccine recipients surpassed placebo recipients in spike-specific TCR breadth. A substantial breadth of spike-specific CD8+ and CD4+ T cell responses after vaccination has been reported.

Treatment here: some 20 received Ad26.COV2.S at low or high dose, single or two shots; roughly five received placebo; per-sample allocation not given. Sampling occurred on day 63 after the first vaccine or placebo injection. A Boston adult aged 18-55 years was the donor. Wuhan-strain SARS-CoV-2 spike was expressed by the Ad26 vector that made up the vaccine. Repertoires were generated with immunoSEQ multiplex PCR, while TCRdb's copy carries only in-frame clones and drops some. The sample contains about 320,000 clones, 85% to 90% of which appear only once. The TCR was taken from a person between 18 and 65 years old who received the Ad26.COV2.S COVID-19 vaccine or a placebo. The source was peripheral blood, collected in a trial of Ad26.COV2.S vaccine versus placebo.

CDR3 in amino acids: CASSPRGQGATDTQYF. Here the CDR3 DNA reads TGTGCCAGCTCTCCCCGGGGGCAGGGGGCAACAGATACGCAGTATTTT. J is TRBJ2-3 and V is TRBV18; 8 bases are a match to TRBD1. Germline V gene lookup returns CDR1 KGHSH and CDR2 LQKENI. Trimming took 6 bases from V and 3 from J; bases not matched to a gene: 11. The CDR3 sequence is 16 residues long.